This TCR beta chain appears in the sequencing data of a study of blood T cell repertoires in COVID-19. On the study more broadly: Samples representing acute and convalescent COVID-19 were sourced from the United States, Italy and Spain.

Participants were aged about 18 to 95 years, lived in 24 US areas, and enrolled virtually. Each participant's cohort was designated according to participant-reported clinical history. Germline loops: CDR1 MGHRA, CDR2 YSYEKL. With 2 bases removed from V and 0 bases from J, the gap between germline ends came to 14 bases. This CDR3 has 17 residues. Authors' processing steps: Amplification of reference gene primers provided the estimated nucleated cell counts. This table comes from immunoSEQ multiplex PCR, and its TCRdb copy is limited to in-frame clones, with some not included. The V and J calls and clone size come from that table; D and trimming were worked out from the DNA. The sample holds around 390,000 clones, about 87% seen once.

The J gene is TRBJ1-3, the V gene TRBV4-1; a possible D gene is TRBD1 (5 bases). The sequence derives from a woman aged 45-59 years who had recovered from COVID-19. Sequencing input: PBMCs or T cells enriched from blood (not recorded which). CDR3 sequence reads: CASSQNGPGISGNTIYF. The CDR3 bases are TGCGCCAGCAGCCAAAACGGCCCAGGGATCTCTGGAAACACCATATATTTT.